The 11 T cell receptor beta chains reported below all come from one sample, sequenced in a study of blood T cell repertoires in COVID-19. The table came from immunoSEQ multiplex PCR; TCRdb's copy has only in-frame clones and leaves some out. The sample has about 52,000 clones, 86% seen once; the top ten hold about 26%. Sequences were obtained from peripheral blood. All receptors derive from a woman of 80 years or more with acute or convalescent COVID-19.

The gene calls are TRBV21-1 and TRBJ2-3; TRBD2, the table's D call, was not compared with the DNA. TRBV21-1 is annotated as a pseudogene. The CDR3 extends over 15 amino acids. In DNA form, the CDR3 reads TGTGCCAGCAACTCCAGGAGAGGGAACACAGATACGCAGTATTTT. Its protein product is CASNSRRGNTDTQYF.

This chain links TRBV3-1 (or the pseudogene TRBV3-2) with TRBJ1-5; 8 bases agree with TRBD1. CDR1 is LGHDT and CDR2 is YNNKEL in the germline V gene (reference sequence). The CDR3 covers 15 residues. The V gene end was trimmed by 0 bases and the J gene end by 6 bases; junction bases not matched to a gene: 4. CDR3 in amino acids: CASSQEPGGGQPQHF. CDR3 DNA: TGTGCCAGCAGCCAAGAGCCAGGGGGCGGTCAGCCCCAGCATTTT.

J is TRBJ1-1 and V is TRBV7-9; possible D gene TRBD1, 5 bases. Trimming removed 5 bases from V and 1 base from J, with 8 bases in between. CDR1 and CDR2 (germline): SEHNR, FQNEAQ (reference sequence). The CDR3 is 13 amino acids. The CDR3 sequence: CASSPGGNTEAFF. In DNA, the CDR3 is TGTGCCAGCAGCCCCGGGGGGAACACTGAAGCTTTCTTT. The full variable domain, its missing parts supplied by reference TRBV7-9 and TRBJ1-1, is DTGVSQNPRHKITKRGQNVTFRCDPISEHNRLYWYRQTLGQGPEFLTYFQNEAQLEKSRLLSDRFSAERPKGSFSTLEIQRTEQGDSAMYLCASSPGGNTEAFFGQGTRLTVV.

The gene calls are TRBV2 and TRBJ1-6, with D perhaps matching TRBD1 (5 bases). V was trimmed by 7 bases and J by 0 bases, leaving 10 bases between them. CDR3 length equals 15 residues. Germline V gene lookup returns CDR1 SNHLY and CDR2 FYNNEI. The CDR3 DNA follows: TGTGCCAGCATGGAGGGGAGCTCCTATAATTCACCCCTCCACTTT. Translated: CASMEGSSYNSPLHF.

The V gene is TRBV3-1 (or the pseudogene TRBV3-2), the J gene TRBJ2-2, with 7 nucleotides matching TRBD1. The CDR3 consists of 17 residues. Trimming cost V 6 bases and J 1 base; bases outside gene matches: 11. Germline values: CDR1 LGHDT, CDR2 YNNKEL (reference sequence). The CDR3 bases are TGTGCCAGCAGTCTCTCAGCTAGGACAGGGAACACCGGGGAGCTGTTTTTT. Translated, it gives CASSLSARTGNTGELFF.

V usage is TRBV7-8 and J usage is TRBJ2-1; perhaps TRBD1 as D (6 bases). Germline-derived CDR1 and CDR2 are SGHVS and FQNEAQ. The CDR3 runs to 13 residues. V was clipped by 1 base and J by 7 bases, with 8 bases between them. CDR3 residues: CASSLGGPNEQFF. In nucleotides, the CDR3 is TGTGCCAGCAGCTTAGGGGGGCCAAATGAGCAGTTCTTC.

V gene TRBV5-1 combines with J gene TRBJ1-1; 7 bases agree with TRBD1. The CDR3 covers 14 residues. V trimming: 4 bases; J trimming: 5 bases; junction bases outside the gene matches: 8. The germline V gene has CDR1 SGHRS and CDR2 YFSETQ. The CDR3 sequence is CASSKRQGWTEAFF. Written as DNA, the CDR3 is TGCGCCAGCAGCAAAAGACAGGGATGGACTGAAGCTTTCTTT.

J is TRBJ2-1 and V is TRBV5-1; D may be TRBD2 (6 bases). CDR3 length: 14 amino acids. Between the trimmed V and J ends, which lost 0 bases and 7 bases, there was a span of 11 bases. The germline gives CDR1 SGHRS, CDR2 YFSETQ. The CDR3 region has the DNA TGCGCCAGCAGCTTGGTACCGGAGGGGAATGAGCAGTTCTTC. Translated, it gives CASSLVPEGNEQFF.

The CDR3 DNA is TGTGCCAGCTCACCCCGGTCTAACACTGAAGCTTTCTTT. As protein: CASSPRSNTEAFF. V gene TRBV18 combines with J gene TRBJ1-1; no definite D call. Trimming removed 3 bases from V and 2 bases from J, with 7 bases in between. The CDR3 has 13 residues. Germline V gives CDR1 KGHSH, CDR2 LQKENI.

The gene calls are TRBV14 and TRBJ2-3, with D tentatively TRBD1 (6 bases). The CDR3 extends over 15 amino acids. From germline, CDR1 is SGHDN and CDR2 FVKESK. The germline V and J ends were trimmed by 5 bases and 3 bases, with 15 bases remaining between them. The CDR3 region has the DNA TGTGCCAGCAGCTTCAGCAGGGGTCGGACAGATACGCAGTATTTT. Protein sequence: CASSFSRGRTDTQYF.

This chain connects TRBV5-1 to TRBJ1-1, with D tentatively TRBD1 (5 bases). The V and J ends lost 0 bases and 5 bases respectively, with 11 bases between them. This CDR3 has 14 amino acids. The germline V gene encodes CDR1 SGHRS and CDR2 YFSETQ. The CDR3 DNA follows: TGCGCCAGCAGCTTGGGGCAGGGAGGGACTGAAGCTTTCTTT. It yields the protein CASSLGQGGTEAFF.